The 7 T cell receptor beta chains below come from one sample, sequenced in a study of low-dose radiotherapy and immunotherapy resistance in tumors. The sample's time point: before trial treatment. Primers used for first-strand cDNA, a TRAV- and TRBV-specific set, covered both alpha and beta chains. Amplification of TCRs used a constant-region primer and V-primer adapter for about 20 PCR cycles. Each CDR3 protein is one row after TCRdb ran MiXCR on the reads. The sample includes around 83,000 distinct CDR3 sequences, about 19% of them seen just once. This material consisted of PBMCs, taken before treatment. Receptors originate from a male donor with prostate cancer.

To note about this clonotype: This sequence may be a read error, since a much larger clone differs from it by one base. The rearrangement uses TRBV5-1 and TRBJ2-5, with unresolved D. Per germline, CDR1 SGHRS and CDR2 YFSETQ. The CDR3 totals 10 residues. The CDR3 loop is CASIEETPYF. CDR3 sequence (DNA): TGCGCCAGCATCGAAGAGACCCCGTACTTC.

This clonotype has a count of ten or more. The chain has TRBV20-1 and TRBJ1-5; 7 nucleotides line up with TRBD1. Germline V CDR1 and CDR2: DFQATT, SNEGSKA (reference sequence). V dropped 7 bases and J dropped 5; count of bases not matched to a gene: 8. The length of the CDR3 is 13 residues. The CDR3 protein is CSGMGQTDQPQHF. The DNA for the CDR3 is TGCAGTGGGATGGGACAGACCGATCAGCCCCAGCATTTT.

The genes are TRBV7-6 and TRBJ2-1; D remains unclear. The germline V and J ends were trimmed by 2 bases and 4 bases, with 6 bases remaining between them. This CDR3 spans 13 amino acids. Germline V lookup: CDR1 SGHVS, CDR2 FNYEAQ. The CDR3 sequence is CASSLKTYNEQFF. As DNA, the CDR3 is TGTGCCAGCAGCTTAAAGACTTACAATGAGCAGTTCTTC. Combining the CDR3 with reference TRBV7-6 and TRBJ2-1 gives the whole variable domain GAGVSQSPRYKVTKRGQDVALRCDPISGHVSLYWYRQALGQGPEFLTYFNYEAQQDKSGLPNDRFSAERPEGSISTLTIQRTEQRDSAMYRCASSLKTYNEQFFGPGTRLTVL.

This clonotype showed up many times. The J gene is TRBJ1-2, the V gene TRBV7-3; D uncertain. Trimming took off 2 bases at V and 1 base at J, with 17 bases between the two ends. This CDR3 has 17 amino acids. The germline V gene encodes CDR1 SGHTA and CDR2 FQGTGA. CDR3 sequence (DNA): TGTGCCAGCAGCTTAGTTGGCTTAGGCCCGGTTAACTATGGCTACACCTTC. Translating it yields CASSLVGLGPVNYGYTF.

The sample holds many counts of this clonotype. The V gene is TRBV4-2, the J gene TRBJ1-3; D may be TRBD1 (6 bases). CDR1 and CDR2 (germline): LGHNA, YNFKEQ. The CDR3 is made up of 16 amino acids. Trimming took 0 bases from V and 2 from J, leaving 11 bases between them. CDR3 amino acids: CASSQDWAGAGNTIYF. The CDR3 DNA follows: TGTGCCAGCAGCCAAGATTGGGCAGGGGCTGGAAACACCATATATTTT.

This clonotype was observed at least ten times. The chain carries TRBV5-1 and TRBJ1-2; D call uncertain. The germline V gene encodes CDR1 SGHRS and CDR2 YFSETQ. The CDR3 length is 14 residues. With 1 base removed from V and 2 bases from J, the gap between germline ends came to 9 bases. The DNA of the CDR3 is TGCGCCAGCAGCTTGACGGACGGGAACTATGGCTACACCTTC. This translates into CASSLTDGNYGYTF.

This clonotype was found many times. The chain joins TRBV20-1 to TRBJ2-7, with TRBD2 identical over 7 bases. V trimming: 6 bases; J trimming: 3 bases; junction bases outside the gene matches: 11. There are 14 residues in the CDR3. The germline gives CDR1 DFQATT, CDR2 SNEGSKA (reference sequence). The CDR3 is CSAKTSETFYEQYF. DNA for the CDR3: TGCAGTGCAAAAACTAGCGAGACGTTCTACGAGCAGTACTTC.